The clone carrying this T cell receptor (beta chain) was picked up many times. What it recognizes is unknown. There are 12 residues in the CDR3. Germline V gene data show CDR1 as DFQATT and CDR2 as SNEGSKA (reference sequence). Trimming removed 3 bases at V and 3 bases at J, with 9 bases between. This entry is derived from a study of neurological immune-mediated disorders. Time point here: longitudinal time-point 3. Study-wide results and caveats: Patients with HTLV-1-associated myelopathy had the highest level of TCR clonal expansion, whereas patients with multiple sclerosis had the lowest level, falling beneath the level found in healthy controls.

The cDNA was generated through 5'RACE incorporating 10-nucleotide random UMIs. TCRdb used MiXCR to reprocess the 5' RACE reads, holding one entry per CDR3 protein. Of about 48,000 distinct CDR3 sequences in the sample, roughly 12% were seen once. This clonotype was sampled from a male donor with HTLV-1-associated myelopathy (HAM/TSP). The sequenced sample was PBMCs. The J gene is TRBJ2-7, the V gene TRBV20-1, with D possibly matching TRBD2 (5 bases). DNA for the CDR3: TGCAGTGCTAGTCCGGGGAGCTACGAGCAGTACTTC. Protein product: CSASPGSYEQYF.